The present T cell receptor beta chain was sequenced within a study of blood T cell repertoires in COVID-19. TCRdb's copy holds only in-frame clones and misses some; the assay was immunoSEQ multiplex PCR. This table holds around 430,000 clones, 87% found once. The study drew participants aged roughly 18 to 89 years from some 24 US areas. Cohort allocation depended upon clinical history that participants reported. The recovered donors of Cohort 3 showed two negative PCRs, clearance, or symptom resolution. The count of this clone is one. V shed 3 bases and J shed 4 bases, with 9 bases lying between them. The length of the CDR3 is 13 residues. Per germline, CDR1 SGHVS and CDR2 FQNEAQ.

The sequencing input was PBMCs or T cells enriched from blood (not recorded which). This chain uses TRBV7-8 with TRBJ1-2; perhaps TRBD1 as D (5 bases). The clonotype was recovered from a woman aged 50 to 60 who had recovered from COVID-19. The CDR3 spells CASSFIDSYGYTF. The CDR3 bases are TGTGCCAGCAGCTTTATTGACAGCTATGGCTACACCTTC.